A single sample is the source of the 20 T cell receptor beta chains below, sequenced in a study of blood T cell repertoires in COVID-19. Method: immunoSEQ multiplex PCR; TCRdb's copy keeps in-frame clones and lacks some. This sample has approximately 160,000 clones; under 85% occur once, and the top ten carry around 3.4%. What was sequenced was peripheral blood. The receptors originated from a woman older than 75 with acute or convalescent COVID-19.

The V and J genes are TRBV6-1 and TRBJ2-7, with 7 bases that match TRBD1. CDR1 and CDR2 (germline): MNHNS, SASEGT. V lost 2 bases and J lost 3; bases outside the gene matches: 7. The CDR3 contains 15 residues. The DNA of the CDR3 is TGTGCCAGCAGTGAAAAAAGGGGGCGCCACTACGAGCAGTACTTC. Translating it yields CASSEKRGRHYEQYF.

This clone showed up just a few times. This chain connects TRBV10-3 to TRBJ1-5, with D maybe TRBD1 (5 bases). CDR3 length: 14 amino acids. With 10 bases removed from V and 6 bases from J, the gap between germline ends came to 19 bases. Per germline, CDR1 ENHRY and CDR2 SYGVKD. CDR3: CATGGQGEFQPQHF. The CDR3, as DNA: TGTGCCACCGGAGGGCAGGGTGAGTTTCAGCCCCAGCATTTT.

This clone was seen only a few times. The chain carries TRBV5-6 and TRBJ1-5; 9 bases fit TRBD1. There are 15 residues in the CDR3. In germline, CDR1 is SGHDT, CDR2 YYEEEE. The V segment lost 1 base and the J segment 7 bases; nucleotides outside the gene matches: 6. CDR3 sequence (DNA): TGTGCCAGCAGCTTGTGGGGGACAGGGAACCAGCCCCAGCATTTT. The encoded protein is CASSLWGTGNQPQHF.

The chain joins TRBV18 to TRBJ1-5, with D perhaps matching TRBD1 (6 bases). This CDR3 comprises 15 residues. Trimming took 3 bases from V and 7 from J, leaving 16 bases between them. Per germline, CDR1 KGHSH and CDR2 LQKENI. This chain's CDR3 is CASSPEEHRVQPQHF. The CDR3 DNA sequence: TGTGCCAGCTCACCGGAGGAGCACAGGGTACAGCCCCAGCATTTT. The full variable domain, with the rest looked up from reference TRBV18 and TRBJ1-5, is NAGVMQNPRHLVRRRGQEARLRCSPMKGHSHVYWYRQLPEEGLKFMVYLQKENIIDESGMPKERFSAEFPKEGPSILRIQQVVRGDSAAYFCASSPEEHRVQPQHFGDGTRLSIL.

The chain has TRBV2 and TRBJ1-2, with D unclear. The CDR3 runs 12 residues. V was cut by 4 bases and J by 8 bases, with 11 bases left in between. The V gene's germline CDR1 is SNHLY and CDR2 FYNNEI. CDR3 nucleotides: TGTGCCAGCAGTGTACGGGAGTTCGGCTACACCTTC. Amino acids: CASSVREFGYTF. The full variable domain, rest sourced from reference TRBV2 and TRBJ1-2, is EPEVTQTPSHQVTQMGQEVILRCVPISNHLYFYWYRQILGQKVEFLVSFYNNEISEKSEIFDDQFSVERPDGSNFTLKIRSTKLEDSAMYFCASSVREFGYTFGSGTRLTVV.

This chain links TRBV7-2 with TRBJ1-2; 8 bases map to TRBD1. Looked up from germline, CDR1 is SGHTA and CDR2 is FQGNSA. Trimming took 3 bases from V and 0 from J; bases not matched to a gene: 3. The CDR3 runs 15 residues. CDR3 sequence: CASSFPDRANYGYTF. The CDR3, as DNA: TGTGCCAGCAGCTTTCCGGACAGGGCTAACTATGGCTACACCTTC. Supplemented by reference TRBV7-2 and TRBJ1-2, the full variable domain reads GAGVSQSPSNKVTEKGKDVELRCDPISGHTALYWYRQSLGQGLEFLIYFQGNSAPDKSGLPSDRFSAERTGGSVSTLTIQRTQQEDSAVYLCASSFPDRANYGYTFGSGTRLTVV.

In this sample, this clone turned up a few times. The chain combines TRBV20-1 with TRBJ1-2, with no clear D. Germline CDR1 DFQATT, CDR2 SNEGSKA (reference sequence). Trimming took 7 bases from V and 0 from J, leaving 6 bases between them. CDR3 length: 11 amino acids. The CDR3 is CSVNSNYGYTF. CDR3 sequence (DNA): TGCAGTGTAAACTCTAACTATGGCTACACCTTC.

The chain's CDR3 is CAISSSGGLSYNEQFF. CDR3 nucleotide sequence: TGTGCCATCTCGAGTAGCGGGGGCCTCTCCTACAATGAGCAGTTCTTC. The chain links TRBV10-3 to TRBJ2-1; 9 bases map to TRBD2. This CDR3 has 16 residues. The J segment lost 0 bases and the V segment lost 8 bases, leaving 8 bases of the junction unmatched. CDR1 ENHRY and CDR2 SYGVKD come from the germline V gene.

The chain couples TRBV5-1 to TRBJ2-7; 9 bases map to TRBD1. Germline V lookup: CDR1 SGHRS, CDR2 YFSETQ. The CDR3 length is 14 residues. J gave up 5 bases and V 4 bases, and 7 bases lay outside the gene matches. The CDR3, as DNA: TGCGCCAGCAGCGGACAGGGGAGCCCTAACGAGCAGTACTTC. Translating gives CASSGQGSPNEQYF. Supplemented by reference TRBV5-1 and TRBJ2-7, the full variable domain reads KAGVTQTPRYLIKTRGQQVTLSCSPISGHRSVSWYQQTPGQGLQFLFEYFSETQRNKGNFPGRFSGRQFSNSRSEMNVSTLELGDSALYLCASSGQGSPNEQYFGPGTRLTVT.

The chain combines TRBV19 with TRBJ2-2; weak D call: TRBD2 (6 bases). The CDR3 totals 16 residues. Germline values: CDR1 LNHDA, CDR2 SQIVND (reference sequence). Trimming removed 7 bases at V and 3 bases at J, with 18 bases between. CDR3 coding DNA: TGTGCCAGTACAGGACTTACGGGAGCGGACACCGGGGAGCTGTTTTTT. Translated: CASTGLTGADTGELFF.

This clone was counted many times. In DNA, the CDR3 is TGTGCCATCAGTGAAAGGGGCGAGATCACTGAAGCTTTCTTT. Translated, it gives CAISERGEITEAFF. The chain combines TRBV10-3 with TRBJ1-1, with D perhaps matching TRBD1 (5 bases). This CDR3 comprises 14 residues. Trimming cost V 3 bases and J 4 bases, with 12 bases left between them. Per the germline V gene, CDR1 is ENHRY and CDR2 is SYGVKD.

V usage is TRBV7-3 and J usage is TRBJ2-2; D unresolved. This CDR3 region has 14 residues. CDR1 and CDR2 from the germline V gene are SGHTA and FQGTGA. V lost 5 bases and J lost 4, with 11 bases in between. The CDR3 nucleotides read TGTGCCAGCAGCCCTCCTACGATCACCGGGGAGCTGTTTTTT. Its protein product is CASSPPTITGELFF.

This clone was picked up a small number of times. Here the CDR3 DNA reads TGTGCCAGCAGCTTAGGGGGACTACCTTGGGAGCAGTACTTC. It specifies CASSLGGLPWEQYF. The chain carries TRBV7-9 and TRBJ2-7, with 7 bases that match TRBD2. The germline gives CDR1 SEHNR, CDR2 FQNEAQ (reference sequence). V shed 1 base and J 7 bases; nucleotides not matched to a gene: 7. The CDR3 covers 14 residues.

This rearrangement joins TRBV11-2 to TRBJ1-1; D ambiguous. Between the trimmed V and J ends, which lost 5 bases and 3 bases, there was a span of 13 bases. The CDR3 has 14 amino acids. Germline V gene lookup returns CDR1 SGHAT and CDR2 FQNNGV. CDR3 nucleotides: TGTGCCAGCAGCCCCCTGGGCTGGGACACTGAAGCTTTCTTT. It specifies CASSPLGWDTEAFF.

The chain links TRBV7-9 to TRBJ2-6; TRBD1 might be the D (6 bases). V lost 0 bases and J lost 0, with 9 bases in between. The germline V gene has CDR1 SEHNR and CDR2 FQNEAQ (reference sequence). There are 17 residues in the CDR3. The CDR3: CASSLAQGSSGANVLTF. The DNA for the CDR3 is TGTGCCAGCAGCTTAGCGCAGGGGAGCTCTGGGGCCAACGTCCTGACTTTC. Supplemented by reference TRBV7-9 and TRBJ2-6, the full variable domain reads DTGVSQNPRHKITKRGQNVTFRCDPISEHNRLYWYRQTLGQGPEFLTYFQNEAQLEKSRLLSDRFSAERPKGSFSTLEIQRTEQGDSAMYLCASSLAQGSSGANVLTFGAGSRLTVL.

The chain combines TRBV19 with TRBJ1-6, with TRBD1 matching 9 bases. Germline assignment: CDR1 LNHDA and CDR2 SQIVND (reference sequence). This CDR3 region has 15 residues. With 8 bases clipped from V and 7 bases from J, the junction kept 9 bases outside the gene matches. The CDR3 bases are TGTGCCAGTCGCCCCCCGACAGGGGGAAATTCACCCCTCCACTTT. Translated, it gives CASRPPTGGNSPLHF.

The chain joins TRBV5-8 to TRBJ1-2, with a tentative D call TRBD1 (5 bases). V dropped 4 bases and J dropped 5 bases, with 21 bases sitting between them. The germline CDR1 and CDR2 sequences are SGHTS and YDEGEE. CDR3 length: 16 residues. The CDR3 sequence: CASSAPGGEGAYGYTF. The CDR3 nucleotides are TGTGCCAGCAGCGCCCCTGGGGGGGAAGGGGCTTATGGCTACACCTTC.

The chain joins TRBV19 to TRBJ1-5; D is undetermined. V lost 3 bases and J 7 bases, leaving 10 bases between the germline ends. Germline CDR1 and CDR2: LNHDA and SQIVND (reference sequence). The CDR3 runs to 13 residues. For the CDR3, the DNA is TGTGCCAGTAGTATCTCGGTTCGACAGCCCCAGCATTTT. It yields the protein CASSISVRQPQHF.

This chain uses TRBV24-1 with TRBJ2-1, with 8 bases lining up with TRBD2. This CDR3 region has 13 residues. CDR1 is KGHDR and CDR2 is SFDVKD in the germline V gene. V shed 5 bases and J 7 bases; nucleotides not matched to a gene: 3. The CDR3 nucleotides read TGTGCCACCAGTGGTCCGGGGGGGAATGAGCAGTTCTTC. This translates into CATSGPGGNEQFF.

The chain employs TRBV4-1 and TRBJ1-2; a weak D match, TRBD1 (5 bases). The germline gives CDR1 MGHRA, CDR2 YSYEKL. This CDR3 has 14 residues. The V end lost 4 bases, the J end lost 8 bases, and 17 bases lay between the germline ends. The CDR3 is CASSPEEGIRGYTF. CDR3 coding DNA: TGCGCCAGCAGCCCCGAGGAGGGGATAAGAGGCTACACCTTC.